The 25 T cell receptor beta chains presented below share a single source sample, sequenced in a study of T cells after yellow fever vaccination. Each CDR3 protein is one row after TCRdb ran MiXCR on the 5' RACE reads. Of roughly 65,000 distinct CDR3 sequences listed, about 6% are singletons. Sample: CD4+ T cells sorted from PBMCs, taken less than 16 days after the first yellow fever vaccination. The receptors here all came from a young man who received the YFV17D yellow fever vaccine.

This clonotype was detected ten times or more. V usage is TRBV11-2 and J usage is TRBJ2-7; D is possibly TRBD1 or TRBD2 (5 bases each). The germline gives CDR1 SGHAT, CDR2 FQNNGV. CDR3 length: 15 amino acids. Trimming removed 0 bases from V and 2 bases from J, with 11 bases in between. The DNA for the CDR3 is TGTGCCAGCAGCTTAGATCTTGGGGGTGCCTACGAGCAGTACGTC. Protein product: CASSLDLGGAYEQYV.

This clonotype showed up many times. This chain connects TRBV6-5 to TRBJ2-4, with D possibly being TRBD2 (5 bases). The CDR3 sequence is 16 residues long. Looked up from germline, CDR1 is MNHEY and CDR2 is SVGAGI. Trimming pared 0 bases from V and 6 bases from J, leaving 15 bases between. DNA for the CDR3: TGTGCCAGCAGTTACTCATGGAACGGGGAGCTAAACATTCAGTACTTC. This sequence encodes CASSYSWNGELNIQYF.

There are many counts of this clonotype. The J gene is TRBJ1-1, the V gene TRBV5-1; D is perhaps TRBD1 (6 bases). The germline V gene encodes CDR1 SGHRS and CDR2 YFSETQ. The CDR3 is made up of 13 amino acids. This CDR3 is CVSGGQGGTEAFF. CDR3 in DNA: TGCGTCTCGGGGGGCCAGGGCGGCACTGAAGCTTTCTTT. The full variable domain, with the rest looked up from reference TRBV5-1 and TRBJ1-1, is KAGVTQTPRYLIKTRGQQVTLSCSPISGHRSVSWYQQTPGQGLQFLFEYFSETQRNKGNFPGRFSGRQFSNSRSEMNVSTLELGDSALYLCVSGGQGGTEAFFGQGTRLTVV.

This clonotype was observed at least ten times. The gene calls are TRBV12-3 or TRBV12-4 and TRBJ2-3; D gene ambiguous. Trimming took off 3 bases at V and 4 bases at J, with 8 bases between the two ends. The length of the CDR3 is 13 residues. The CDR3 loop is CASSFRVPDTQYF. CDR3 DNA sequence: TGTGCCAGCAGTTTTAGGGTTCCAGATACGCAGTATTTT.

This clonotype appeared many times. CDR3 region: CASSWGGPRGNTIYF. DNA of the CDR3: TGTGCCAGCAGTTGGGGGGGACCCCGAGGAAACACCATATATTTT. The gene calls are TRBV12-3 or TRBV12-4 and TRBJ1-3, with D possibly TRBD1 on 5 matching bases. CDR3 length: 15 amino acids. Trimming shortened V by 4 bases and J by 4 bases, and 14 bases separated the two germline ends.

This clonotype was found many times. This chain joins TRBV12-3 or TRBV12-4 and TRBJ1-4; no clear D. This CDR3 is built from 13 residues. V lost 6 bases to trimming and J lost 0 bases, with 5 bases between them. The CDR3 DNA reads as TGTGCCAGCAGGGTGTCAACTAATGAAAAACTGTTTTTT. It codes for CASRVSTNEKLFF.

This clonotype has a count of ten or more. The chain combines TRBV5-1 with TRBJ2-1; 9 nucleotides match TRBD2. The trim removed 7 bases at V and 12 bases at J, leaving 20 bases unmatched. This CDR3 is 16 amino acids long. From germline, CDR1 is SGHRS and CDR2 YFSETQ. This CDR3 is CASSPIGGGAGYGQFF. The CDR3 DNA reads as TGCGCCAGCTCCCCCATCGGCGGGGGGGCCGGTTACGGGCAGTTCTTC.

There are many counts of this clonotype. V gene TRBV12-3 or TRBV12-4 combines with J gene TRBJ1-3; no definite D call. The V end was cut by 1 base, the J end by 0 bases, with 7 bases between. The CDR3 covers 15 residues. CDR3 protein: CASSLGANSGNTIYF. In DNA, the CDR3 is TGTGCCAGCAGTTTAGGGGCAAACTCTGGAAACACCATATATTTT.

This clonotype was observed at least ten times. The chain recombines TRBV7-2 with TRBJ2-3; maybe TRBD2 (6 bases). The V gene lost 2 bases and the J gene lost 8 bases, with 8 bases spanning the gap. Germline V gives CDR1 SGHTA, CDR2 FQGNSA. This CDR3 is 12 amino acids long. CDR3 DNA: TGTGCCAGCAGCTTACCCGGGGGTACGCAGTATTTT. Residues: CASSLPGGTQYF.

With regard to this clonotype: A much larger clone lies a single base off, so this may be a read error. The chain combines TRBV5-1 with TRBJ2-5; D might be TRBD1 (5 bases). This CDR3 has 14 residues. Trimming shortened V by 6 bases and J by 5 bases, and 17 bases separated the two germline ends. Germline-derived CDR1 and CDR2 are SGHRS and YFSETQ. The CDR3 is CASTTTESEETQYF. In DNA, the CDR3 is TGCGCCAGCACAACGACAGAGAGTGAGGAGACCCAGTACTTC.

J is TRBJ2-1 and V is TRBV5-4; D possibly corresponds to TRBD2 (5 bases). The germline gives CDR1 SGHNT, CDR2 YYREEE (reference sequence). The CDR3 sequence is 16 residues long. The germline V and J ends were trimmed by 4 bases and 5 bases, with 19 bases remaining between them. CDR3 residues: CASSRRRLVVDNEQFF. The DNA of the CDR3 is TGTGCCAGCAGCCGGAGGCGGCTAGTGGTAGACAATGAGCAGTTCTTC.

This clonotype was detected a few times. J is TRBJ1-1 and V is TRBV5-4; D not resolved. Per the germline V gene, CDR1 is SGHNT and CDR2 is YYREEE (reference sequence). Trimming left V 3 bases short and J 0 bases short, with 21 bases between. The CDR3 spans 18 residues. The CDR3 DNA reads TGTGCCAGCAGCTCCCGTTTGCCCCCCCGTCTAATGAACACTGAAGCTTTCTTT. It yields the protein CASSSRLPPRLMNTEAFF. Drawing the rest from reference TRBV5-4 and TRBJ1-1, the complete variable domain is ETGVTQSPTHLIKTRGQQVTLRCSSQSGHNTVSWYQQALGQGPQFIFQYYREEENGRGNFPPRFSGLQFPNYSSELNVNALELDDSALYLCASSSRLPPRLMNTEAFFGQGTRLTVV.

This clonotype was counted a few times. The chain has TRBV7-2 and TRBJ2-7; 9 bases match TRBD1. From germline, CDR1 is SGHTA and CDR2 FQGNSA. The CDR3 covers 15 residues. V was clipped by 2 bases and J by 4 bases; unmatched bases: 6. CDR3 protein: CASSLNRGLGYEQYF. The CDR3, as DNA: TGTGCCAGCAGCTTAAACAGGGGGCTAGGTTACGAGCAGTACTTC.

The table lists this clonotype with many counts. The V gene is TRBV25-1, the J gene TRBJ1-1, with a weak D call TRBD1 (6 bases). Germline CDR1 is MGHDK and CDR2 is SYGVNS. The V and J ends lost 6 bases and 8 bases respectively, with 10 bases between them. The CDR3 has 11 amino acids. The chain's CDR3 is CASRGQLEAFF. The CDR3 DNA follows: TGTGCCAGCAGAGGACAGTTAGAAGCTTTCTTT.

This clonotype was observed at least ten times. The gene calls are TRBV5-4 and TRBJ2-5; 10 bases line up with TRBD2. The CDR3 contains 15 residues. Germline values: CDR1 SGHNT, CDR2 YYREEE (reference sequence). The V gene end was trimmed by 4 bases and the J gene end by 4 bases; junction bases not matched to a gene: 7. The CDR3 coding sequence is TGTGCCAGCAGCATGGGACTAGCGAGAAGAGAGACCCAGTACTTC. This codes for CASSMGLARRETQYF.

Turning to this clonotype: A read error may account for a junction end that differs from germline. The chain combines TRBV5-1 with TRBJ2-5; D remains ambiguous. This CDR3 is 11 amino acids long. Germline V gene lookup returns CDR1 SGHRS and CDR2 YFSETQ. DNA of the CDR3: TGCGCCAGCAGCTTGTCAGAGAGCCAGTATTTC. It specifies CASSLSESQYF.

This clonotype was seen ten or more times. J is TRBJ2-7 and V is TRBV19; D possibly corresponds to TRBD1 (6 bases). This CDR3 contains 13 residues. Per germline, CDR1 LNHDA and CDR2 SQIVND (reference sequence). V lost 5 bases and J 5 bases, leaving 13 bases between the germline ends. The CDR3 DNA is TGTGCCAGTAGTTTGGGGGCTTTCGACGAGCAGTACTTC. As protein: CASSLGAFDEQYF.

This clonotype was observed at least ten times. This chain's CDR3 is CSAPRSPRETQYF. As DNA, the CDR3 is TGCAGCGCCCCCCGGAGCCCACGGGAGACCCAGTACTTC. V usage is TRBV20-1 and J usage is TRBJ2-5; D is undetermined. The CDR3 is 13 residues long. Germline loops: CDR1 DFQATT, CDR2 SNEGSKA (reference sequence).

This clonotype was recorded many times. The chain employs TRBV5-1 and TRBJ2-2; TRBD2 might be the D (6 bases). CDR3 size: 13 residues. V lost 6 bases and J lost 6, with 12 bases in between. Germline-derived CDR1 and CDR2 are SGHRS and YFSETQ. The CDR3 spells CASKAGSPGELFF. CDR3 nucleotides: TGCGCCAGCAAGGCGGGGTCCCCCGGGGAGCTGTTTTTT.

There are many counts of this clonotype. The genes are TRBV2 and TRBJ2-2; weak D call: TRBD2 (6 bases). V was pared by 6 bases and J by 0 bases, with 11 bases between. CDR3 length: 15 residues. The V gene's germline CDR1 is SNHLY and CDR2 FYNNEI. The CDR3 region is CASRRSGPNTGELFF. CDR3 sequence (DNA): TGTGCCAGCAGGAGGAGCGGGCCGAACACCGGGGAGCTGTTTTTT.

This clonotype was picked up a small number of times. This rearrangement joins TRBV9 to TRBJ2-2; tentatively, D is TRBD2 (6 bases). CDR1 and CDR2 (germline): SGDLS, YYNGEE. This CDR3 has 15 amino acids. With 0 bases removed from V and 7 bases from J, the gap between germline ends came to 13 bases. In DNA, the CDR3 is TGTGCCAGCAGCGTAGCGTACCTCGGGGGCGGGGAGCTGTTTTTT. Protein: CASSVAYLGGGELFF. The full variable domain, with the rest looked up from reference TRBV9 and TRBJ2-2, is DSGVTQTPKHLITATGQRVTLRCSPRSGDLSVYWYQQSLDQGLQFLIQYYNGEERAKGNILERFSAQQFPDLHSELNLSSLELGDSALYFCASSVAYLGGGELFFGEGSRLTVL.

This clonotype occurred many times. The chain is built from TRBV20-1 and TRBJ2-3; D remains unclear. The CDR3 has 12 amino acids. The V end was cut by 3 bases, the J end by 2 bases, with 6 bases between. In germline, CDR1 is DFQATT, CDR2 SNEGSKA (reference sequence). Written as DNA, the CDR3 is TGCAGTGCTAGGGCTTACACAGATACGCAGTATTTT. Encoded protein: CSARAYTDTQYF.

This clonotype was picked up many times. This chain connects TRBV19 to TRBJ2-7; D is tentatively TRBD1 or TRBD2 (5 bases each). CDR3 length: 16 amino acids. CDR1 and CDR2 (germline): LNHDA, SQIVND (reference sequence). Deletions cut 3 bases from V and 2 bases from J, with 17 bases between. The CDR3 nucleotides read TGTGCCAGTAGTATTGGGGGTGCCCGACAAACCTACGAGCAGTACTTC. Translation gives CASSIGGARQTYEQYF.

This clonotype was observed at least ten times. The chain couples TRBV29-1 to TRBJ2-5; 7 bases line up with TRBD2. V lost 4 bases and J lost 5; bases outside the gene matches: 4. Germline V gene lookup returns CDR1 SQVTM and CDR2 ANQGSEA. The CDR3 loop spans 12 amino acids. CDR3 nucleotides: TGCAGCGTTGCGGGGCGGGGGGAGACCCAGTACTTC. Translation: CSVAGRGETQYF.

This clonotype was seen repeatedly, ten times or more. The gene calls are TRBV5-1 and TRBJ2-1, with 8 nucleotides matching TRBD1. CDR1 SGHRS and CDR2 YFSETQ come from the germline V gene. The trim removed 3 bases at V and 7 bases at J, leaving 12 bases unmatched. The CDR3 loop spans 16 amino acids. CDR3 sequence: CASSSRAGTGGNEQFF. Here the CDR3 DNA reads TGCGCCAGCAGCTCGAGAGCCGGGACAGGTGGAAATGAGCAGTTCTTC.